Detailed here is one T cell receptor beta chain. Its antigen is currently unknown. This CDR3 spans 14 amino acids. Per the germline V gene, CDR1 is PRHDT and CDR2 is FYEKMQ (reference sequence). With V trimmed by 7 bases and J by 2 bases, 4 bases remained unmatched. Together with a sample-barcoded 5' primer, a J-beta primer mix was included in a second PCR lasting roughly 6 to 12 cycles. Paired-end reads containing CDR3 totaled no fewer than 3 million for each sample. One entry per CDR3 protein results from TCRdb running MiXCR on the 5' RACE reads. The sample yields 1.5 million to 2 million distinct CDR3 sequences, 28% seen once. These data are taken from a study of blood T cells in healthy people across ages. Overall study results and limits: Investigators viewed diversity estimates from one million T cells as underestimates, the study reported.

The V gene is TRBV13, the J gene TRBJ2-7; TRBD1 matches 11 bases. Source material: blood. The sequence was obtained from a woman aged 25-40 years in good health. CDR3 in amino acids: CASTMGQGAYEQYF. As DNA, the CDR3 is TGTGCCAGCACAATGGGACAGGGGGCCTACGAGCAGTACTTC.